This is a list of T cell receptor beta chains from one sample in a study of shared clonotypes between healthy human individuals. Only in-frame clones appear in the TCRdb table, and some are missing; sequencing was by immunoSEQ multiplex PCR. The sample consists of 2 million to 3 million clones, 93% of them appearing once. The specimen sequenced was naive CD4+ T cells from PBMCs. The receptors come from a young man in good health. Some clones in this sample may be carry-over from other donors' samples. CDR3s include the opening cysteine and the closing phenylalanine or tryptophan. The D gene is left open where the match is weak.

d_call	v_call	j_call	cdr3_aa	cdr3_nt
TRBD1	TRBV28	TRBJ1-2	CASSFQGAYGYTF	TGTGCCAGCAGTTTCCAGGGGGCCTATGGCTACACCTTC
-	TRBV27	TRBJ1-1	CASSLAGRGAEAFF	TGTGCCAGCAGTTTAGCAGGGCGGGGGGCTGAAGCTTTCTTT
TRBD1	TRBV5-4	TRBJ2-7	CASSYDRGAYEQYF	TGTGCCAGCAGCTACGACAGGGGAGCCTACGAGCAGTACTTC
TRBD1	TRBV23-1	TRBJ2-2	CASSHPIEGTANTGELFF	TGCGCCAGCAGTCACCCCATAGAAGGGACAGCGAACACCGGGGAGCTGTTTTTT
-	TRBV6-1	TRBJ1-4	CASSEAISGGREKLFF	TGTGCCAGCAGTGAAGCGATATCAGGAGGGCGGGAAAAACTGTTTTTT
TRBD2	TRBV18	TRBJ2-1	CASSPRGLAGINEQFF	TGTGCCAGCTCACCACGGGGACTAGCGGGGATCAATGAGCAGTTCTTC
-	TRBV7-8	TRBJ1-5	CASSLYGQESSGPQHF	TGTGCCAGCAGCTTATACGGGCAGGAGAGTTCAGGGCCCCAGCATTTT
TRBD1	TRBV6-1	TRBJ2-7	CASSDRTGASYEQYF	TGTGCCAGCAGTGACCGGACAGGGGCTTCATACGAGCAGTACTTC
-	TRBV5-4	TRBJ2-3	CASSLQLLSTDTQYF	TGTGCCAGCAGCTTGCAACTTCTTAGCACAGATACGCAGTATTTT
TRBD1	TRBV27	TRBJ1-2	CASSPGTVGYTF	TGTGCCAGCAGTCCCGGGACAGTCGGCTACACCTTC
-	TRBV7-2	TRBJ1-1	CASSLARGNLNTEAFF	TGTGCCAGCAGCTTAGCGAGAGGGAACTTGAACACTGAAGCTTTCTTT
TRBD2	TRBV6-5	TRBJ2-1	CASSYLSGGLYNEQFF	TGTGCCAGCAGTTACCTCAGCGGGGGCCTTTACAATGAGCAGTTCTTC
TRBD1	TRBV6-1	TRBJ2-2	CASSAGTGPTGELFF	TGTGCCAGCAGTGCCGGGACAGGGCCCACCGGGGAGCTGTTTTTT
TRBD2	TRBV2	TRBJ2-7	CASSEGLAGLYEQYF	TGTGCCAGCAGTGAGGGGCTAGCGGGGCTCTACGAGCAGTACTTC
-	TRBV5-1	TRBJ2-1	CASSRLGRGLDNEQFF	TGCGCCAGCAGCCGACTTGGGAGGGGGCTAGACAATGAGCAGTTCTTC
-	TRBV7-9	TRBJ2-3	CASSRTDTQYF	TGTGCCAGCTCCCGGACAGATACGCAGTATTTT
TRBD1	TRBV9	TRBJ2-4	CASSYGQGVQNIQYF	TGTGCCAGCAGCTATGGACAGGGGGTTCAAAACATTCAGTACTTC
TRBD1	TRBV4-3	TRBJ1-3	CASSPGGPHIRNTIYF	TGCGCCAGCAGCCCAGGGGGTCCGCACATAAGAAACACCATATATTTT